One T cell receptor (beta chain) is described in this entry. TCRdb processed the 5' RACE reads anew with MiXCR; each CDR3 protein has one entry. The sample yields just under 65,000 distinct CDR3 sequences, around a fifth seen once. Trimming cost V 4 bases and J 8 bases, with 11 bases left between them. CDR1 and CDR2 from the germline V gene are SGDLS and YYNGEE. The CDR3 loop spans 12 amino acids. V gene TRBV9 combines with J gene TRBJ2-3; no reliable D call. Sequencing was carried out using memory CD4+ T cells sorted from a lymph node. Described subset: memory CD4+ T cells, CD4+CD45RO+CD25-. The clonotype comes from a female donor with breast cancer. CDR3 region: CASSLDKGTQYF. The DNA for the CDR3 is TGTGCCAGCAGCCTAGACAAGGGTACGCAGTATTTT.